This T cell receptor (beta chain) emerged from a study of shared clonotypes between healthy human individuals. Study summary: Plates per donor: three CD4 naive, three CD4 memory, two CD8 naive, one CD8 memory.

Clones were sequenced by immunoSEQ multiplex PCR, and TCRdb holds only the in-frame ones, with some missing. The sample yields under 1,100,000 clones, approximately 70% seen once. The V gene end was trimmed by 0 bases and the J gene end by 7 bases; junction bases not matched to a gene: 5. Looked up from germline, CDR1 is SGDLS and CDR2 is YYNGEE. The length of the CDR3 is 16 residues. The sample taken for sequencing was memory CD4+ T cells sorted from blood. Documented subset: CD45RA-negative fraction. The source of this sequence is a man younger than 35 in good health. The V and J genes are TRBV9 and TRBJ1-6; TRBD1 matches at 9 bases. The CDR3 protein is CASSVGGQGSNSPLHF. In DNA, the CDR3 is TGTGCCAGCAGCGTAGGGGGACAGGGATCCAATTCACCCCTCCACTTT.